The following is a T cell receptor beta chain sequence with its context. Assay: immunoSEQ multiplex PCR; the TCRdb copy retains only in-frame clones and omits some. This sample carries some 150,000 clones, less than 90% of them seen once, and the ten largest clones take approximately 5.7%. The CDR3 length is 14 residues. CDR1 MNHNS and CDR2 SASEGT come from the germline V gene. The V gene lost 2 bases and the J gene lost 8 bases, with 14 bases spanning the gap. These data are taken from a study of blood T cell repertoires in COVID-19. Turning to the study itself: The United States, Italy and Spain provided the acute and convalescent COVID-19 samples.

The receptor comes from a woman in her 50s who had been exposed to COVID-19. The specimen was PBMCs or T cells enriched from blood (not recorded which). The V call is TRBV6-1, the J call TRBJ2-3, with D perhaps TRBD2 (5 bases). The CDR3 DNA reads as TGTGCCAGCAGTGAATCACCGGTACGGGGTACGCAGTATTTT. Its protein is CASSESPVRGTQYF.